This T cell receptor beta chain was observed in a study of CD8+ T cells in alopecia areata. CDR1 SQVTM and CDR2 ANQGSEA come from the germline V gene. There are 14 residues in the CDR3. Deletions cut 4 bases from V and 8 bases from J, with 19 bases between. CD4+ and CD8+ T cells were sorted from PBMCs. The study, taken as a whole, reports: In scalp samples, resident alphabeta T cells of normal skin are also sequenced. Shared TCR sequences were less clear between patients than in mice, possibly partly from HLA diversity.

Points on this clone: The antigen remains unidentified.

Investigators isolated RNA and reverse transcribed it into cDNA to act as the sequencing template. Libraries were prepared by immunoSEQ multiplex PCR; TCRdb keeps only in-frame clonotypes and omits some of them. This sample has about 64,000 clones, with roughly 40% found just once. The TCR sequence derives from a human donor with alopecia areata. The V call is TRBV29-1, the J call TRBJ2-3, with a tentative D call TRBD2 (5 bases). The specimen was NKG2D-low CD8+ T cells sorted from blood. The CDR3 spells CSVAGSSPGSTQYF. For the CDR3, the DNA is TGCAGCGTTGCCGGCAGCTCCCCGGGGAGTACGCAGTATTTT.